These 15 T cell receptor beta chains share one sample of origin, sequenced in a study of T cell repertoires in cytomegalovirus infection. Each CDR3 protein gets one entry after TCRdb re-called the reads with MiXCR. The data show 55,000 to 85,000 distinct CDR3 sequences, with just under 4% seen just once and approximately 20% held by the top ten. The material sequenced was PBMCs. The source of these receptors is a human donor in good health (CMV status not recorded). Some clones in this sample may be carry-over from other donors' samples.

Remarks on this clonotype: This clone may be a read error of a much larger clone one base away. This sequence joins TRBV7-2 and TRBJ2-1, with 7 bases aligning to TRBD1. V gave up 7 bases and J gave up 7 bases; unmatched junction bases: 16. The CDR3 extends over 16 amino acids. Per germline, CDR1 SGHTA and CDR2 FQGNSA. CDR3 amino acids: CASKVAGTVTGNEQFF. The CDR3 nucleotides are TGTGCCAGCAAGGTAGCCGGGACAGTAACGGGGAATGAGCAGTTCTTC.

The V and J genes are TRBV7-6 and TRBJ2-1; 8 nucleotides align to TRBD2. CDR1 is SGHVS and CDR2 is FNYEAQ in the germline V gene. This CDR3 spans 13 amino acids. Trimming removed 5 bases from V and 12 bases from J; junction bases left unmatched: 9. The CDR3 region is CASSPQAGVPQFF. The CDR3 DNA sequence: TGTGCCAGCAGCCCCCAAGCGGGAGTGCCGCAGTTCTTC. The full variable domain, its missing parts supplied by reference TRBV7-6 and TRBJ2-1, is GAGVSQSPRYKVTKRGQDVALRCDPISGHVSLYWYRQALGQGPEFLTYFNYEAQQDKSGLPNDRFSAERPEGSISTLTIQRTEQRDSAMYRCASSPQAGVPQFFGPGTRLTVL.

This clonotype was detected ten times or more. Written as DNA, the CDR3 is TGTGCCAGCAGTGTTCTTGCGGGAGTAAGTTATGAGCAGTTCTTC. Translating gives CASSVLAGVSYEQFF. The chain joins TRBV6-2 or TRBV6-3 to TRBJ2-1; 7 positions match TRBD2. Germline CDR1 is MNHEY and CDR2 is SVGEGT. The CDR3 loop spans 15 amino acids. The trim removed 5 bases at V and 8 bases at J, leaving 12 bases unmatched.

This clonotype showed up just a few times. The J gene is TRBJ2-1, the V gene TRBV7-6; maybe TRBD1 (6 bases). Germline V gives CDR1 SGHVS, CDR2 FNYEAQ. The CDR3 runs 12 residues. V lost 5 bases, J lost 10 bases, and 12 bases lay in between. The DNA for the CDR3 is TGTGCCAGCAGCGTAACAGGGTACGAGCAGTTCTTC. It yields the protein CASSVTGYEQFF.

Regarding this clonotype: This may stem from a read error, because a much larger clone lies one nucleotide away. This rearrangement joins TRBV6-2 or TRBV6-3 to TRBJ2-7; the match to TRBD2 covers 7 bases. CDR1 is MNHEY, CDR2 SVGEGT, per germline. CDR3 size: 14 residues. J gave up 2 bases and V 8 bases, and 9 bases lay outside the gene matches. The CDR3 DNA follows: TGTGCCAGCGACGAGGGAGGGGCCACCTACGAGCAGTACTTC. Translated: CASDEGGATYEQYF.

This clonotype appeared many times. J is TRBJ2-7 and V is TRBV5-1; 9 bases are shared with TRBD1. Trimming took 5 bases from V and 2 from J; bases not matched to a gene: 8. From germline, CDR1 is SGHRS and CDR2 YFSETQ. The CDR3 contains 15 residues. The CDR3 sequence: CASRSRDRVPYEQYF. The CDR3 nucleotides read TGCGCCAGCAGAAGCCGGGACAGGGTCCCCTACGAGCAGTACTTC.

This clonotype was recorded many times. The J gene is TRBJ2-4, the V gene TRBV4-3; 11 positions match TRBD2. Unmatched junction bases numbered 4, after V lost 0 bases and J lost 0 bases. This CDR3 is built from 18 residues. Looked up from germline, CDR1 is LGHNA and CDR2 is YSLEER. CDR3 in DNA: TGCGCCAGCAGCCAAGAGGGACTAGCGGAGGGAGCCAAAAACATTCAGTACTTC. Encoded protein: CASSQEGLAEGAKNIQYF.

This clonotype was observed at least ten times. This chain uses TRBV2 with TRBJ2-3; 15 positions match TRBD2. Trimming cost V 6 bases and J 6 bases; bases outside gene matches: 7. CDR1 is SNHLY and CDR2 is FYNNEI in the germline V gene. The CDR3 covers 16 residues. DNA of the CDR3: TGTGCCAGCAGGGTACCGGGACTAGCGGGGGGCGATACGCAGTATTTT. Translated: CASRVPGLAGGDTQYF.

This clonotype occurred many times. The chain uses TRBV7-2 and TRBJ2-5, with D unclear. Germline CDR1 reads SGHTA; CDR2 reads FQGNSA. V was cut by 8 bases and J by 3 bases, with 25 bases left in between. The CDR3 consists of 17 residues. The DNA for the CDR3 is TGTGCCAGCGTGCCAATACCATTGACTGAGAAGAAAGAGACCCAGTACTTC. Its protein product is CASVPIPLTEKKETQYF. The complete variable domain, with remaining parts taken from reference TRBV7-2 and TRBJ2-5, reads GAGVSQSPSNKVTEKGKDVELRCDPISGHTALYWYRQSLGQGLEFLIYFQGNSAPDKSGLPSDRFSAERTGGSVSTLTIQRTQQEDSAVYLCASVPIPLTEKKETQYFGPGTRLLVL.

This clonotype came up many times. The chain uses TRBV6-5 and TRBJ1-1; D ambiguous. The V gene lost 0 bases and the J gene lost 4 bases, with 12 bases spanning the gap. The CDR3 extends over 15 amino acids. From germline, CDR1 is MNHEY and CDR2 SVGAGI. The CDR3 DNA is TGTGCCAGCAGTTACTCGAGACGCGCGAGCACTGAAGCTTTCTTT. This translates into CASSYSRRASTEAFF.

This chain joins TRBV28 and TRBJ1-6, with D unclear. The CDR3 sequence is 12 residues long. Germline CDR1 is MDHEN and CDR2 is SYDVKM. Trimming shortened V by 5 bases and J by 5 bases, and 4 bases separated the two germline ends. The CDR3 coding sequence is TGTGCCAGCAGTGTGAATAATTCACCCCTCCACTTT. Its translation: CASSVNNSPLHF. Looking up the rest from reference TRBV28 and TRBJ1-6 gives the full variable domain: DVKVTQSSRYLVKRTGEKVFLECVQDMDHENMFWYRQDPGLGLRLIYFSYDVKMKEKGDIPEGYSVSREKKERFSLILESASTNQTSMYLCASSVNNSPLHFGNGTRLTVT.

This clonotype was found many times. V is TRBV5-6 and J is TRBJ1-4; 7 bases are shared with TRBD1. The CDR3 is 14 residues long. V dropped 5 bases and J dropped 8; count of bases not matched to a gene: 9. Germline V CDR1 and CDR2: SGHDT, YYEEEE. The CDR3 sequence: CASSLRQGGEKLFF. CDR3 in DNA: TGTGCCAGCAGTTTAAGACAGGGAGGGGAAAAACTGTTTTTT.

In its sample, this clonotype was seen many times. The chain recombines TRBV7-2 with TRBJ1-2; no definite D call. The CDR3 sequence is 12 residues long. Between the trimmed V and J ends, which lost 5 bases and 8 bases, there was a span of 12 bases. CDR1 is SGHTA, CDR2 FQGNSA, per germline. CDR3 nucleotide sequence: TGTGCCAGCAGCCCATGGGTAGAAGGCTACACCTTC. Its translation is CASSPWVEGYTF.

This clonotype was picked up many times. The rearrangement links TRBV7-2 to TRBJ1-2, with D perhaps TRBD1 (5 bases). CDR1 and CDR2 from the germline V gene are SGHTA and FQGNSA. The CDR3 totals 14 residues. Trimming left V 4 bases short and J 8 bases short, with 17 bases between. CDR3 protein: CASSSGGGATGYTF. The CDR3 nucleotides read TGTGCCAGCAGCTCCGGGGGAGGGGCTACGGGCTACACCTTC.

This clonotype was observed at least ten times. The chain is built from TRBV7-2 and TRBJ2-3, with TRBD2 matching over 12 bases. Germline V CDR1 and CDR2: SGHTA, FQGNSA. The CDR3 is 16 residues long. The trim removed 0 bases at V and 7 bases at J, leaving 5 bases unmatched. The CDR3 loop is CASSLATSGRYYTQYF. Written as DNA, the CDR3 is TGTGCCAGCAGCTTAGCCACTAGCGGGAGGTACTATACGCAGTATTTT.